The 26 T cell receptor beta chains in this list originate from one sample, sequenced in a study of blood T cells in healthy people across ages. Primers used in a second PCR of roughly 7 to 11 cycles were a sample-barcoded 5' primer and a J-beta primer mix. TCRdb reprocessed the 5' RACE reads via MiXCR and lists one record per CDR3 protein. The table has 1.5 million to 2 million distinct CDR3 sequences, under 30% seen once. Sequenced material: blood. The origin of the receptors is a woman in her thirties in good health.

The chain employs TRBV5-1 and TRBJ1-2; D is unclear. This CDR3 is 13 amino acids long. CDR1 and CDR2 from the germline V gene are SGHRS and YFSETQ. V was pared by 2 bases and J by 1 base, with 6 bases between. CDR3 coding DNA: TGCGCCAGCAGCTTCAACCTTAACTATGGCTACACCTTC. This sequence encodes CASSFNLNYGYTF.

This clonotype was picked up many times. The CDR3 region is CSAKYTDTQYF. The DNA of the CDR3 is TGCAGTGCTAAATACACAGATACGCAGTATTTT. The chain has TRBV20-1 and TRBJ2-3; D is unclear. The germline V gene encodes CDR1 DFQATT and CDR2 SNEGSKA (reference sequence). The CDR3 sequence is 11 residues long. The V gene lost 4 bases and the J gene lost 2 bases, with 4 bases spanning the gap.

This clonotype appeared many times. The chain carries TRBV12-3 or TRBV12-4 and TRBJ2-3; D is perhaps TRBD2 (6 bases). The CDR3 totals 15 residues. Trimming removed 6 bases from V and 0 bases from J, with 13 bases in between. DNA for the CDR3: TGTGCCAGCAGCCCCAATGCGGGGAGCACAGATACGCAGTATTTT. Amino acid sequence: CASSPNAGSTDTQYF.

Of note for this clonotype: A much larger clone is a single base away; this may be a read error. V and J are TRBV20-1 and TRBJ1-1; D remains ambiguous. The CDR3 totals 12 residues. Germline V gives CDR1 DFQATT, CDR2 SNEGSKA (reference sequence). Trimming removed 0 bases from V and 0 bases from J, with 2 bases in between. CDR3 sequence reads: CSAREVNTEAFF. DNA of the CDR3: TGCAGTGCTAGAGAGGTGAACACTGAAGCTTTCTTT.

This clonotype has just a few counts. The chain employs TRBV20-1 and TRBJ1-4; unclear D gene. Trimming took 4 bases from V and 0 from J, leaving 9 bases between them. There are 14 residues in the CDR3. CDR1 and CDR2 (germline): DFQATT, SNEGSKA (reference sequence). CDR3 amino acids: CSAISAATNEKLFF. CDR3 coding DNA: TGCAGTGCTATCAGCGCCGCAACTAATGAAAAACTGTTTTTT.

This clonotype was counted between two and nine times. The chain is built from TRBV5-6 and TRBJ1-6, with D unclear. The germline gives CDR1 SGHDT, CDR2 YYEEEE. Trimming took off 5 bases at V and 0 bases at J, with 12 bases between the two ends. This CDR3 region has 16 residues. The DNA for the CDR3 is TGTGCCAGCAGTTCATTCGGGAGCTCCTATAATTCACCCCTCCACTTT. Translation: CASSSFGSSYNSPLHF. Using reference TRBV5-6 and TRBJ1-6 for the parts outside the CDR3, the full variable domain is DAGVTQSPTHLIKTRGQQVTLRCSPKSGHDTVSWYQQALGQGPQFIFQYYEEEERQRGNFPDRFSGHQFPNYSSELNVNALLLGDSALYLCASSSFGSSYNSPLHFGNGTRLTVT.

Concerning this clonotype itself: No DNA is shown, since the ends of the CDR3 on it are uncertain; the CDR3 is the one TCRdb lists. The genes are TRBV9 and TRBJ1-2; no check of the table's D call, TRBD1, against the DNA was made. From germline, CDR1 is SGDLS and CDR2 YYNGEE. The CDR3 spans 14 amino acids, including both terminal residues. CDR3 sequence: CASSVGTGNYGCTF.

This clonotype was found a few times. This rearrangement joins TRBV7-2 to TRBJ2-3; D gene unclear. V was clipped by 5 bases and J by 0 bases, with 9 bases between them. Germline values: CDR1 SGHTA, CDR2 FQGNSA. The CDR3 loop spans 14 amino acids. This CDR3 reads CASSIRASTDTQYF. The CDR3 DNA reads TGTGCCAGCAGCATCCGGGCCAGCACAGATACGCAGTATTTT. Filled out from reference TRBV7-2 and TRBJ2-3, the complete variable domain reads GAGVSQSPSNKVTEKGKDVELRCDPISGHTALYWYRQSLGQGLEFLIYFQGNSAPDKSGLPSDRFSAERTGGSVSTLTIQRTQQEDSAVYLCASSIRASTDTQYFGPGTRLTVL.

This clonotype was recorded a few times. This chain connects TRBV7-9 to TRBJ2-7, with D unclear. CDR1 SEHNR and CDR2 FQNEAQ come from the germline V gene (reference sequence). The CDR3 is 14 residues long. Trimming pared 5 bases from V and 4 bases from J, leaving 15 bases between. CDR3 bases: TGTGCCAGCAGCCCCCAGGTAGGGTCTTACGAGCAGTACTTC. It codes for CASSPQVGSYEQYF.

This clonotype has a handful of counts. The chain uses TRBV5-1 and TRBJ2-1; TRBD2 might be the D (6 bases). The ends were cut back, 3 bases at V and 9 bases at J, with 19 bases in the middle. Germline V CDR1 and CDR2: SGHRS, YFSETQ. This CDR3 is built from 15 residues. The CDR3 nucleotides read TGCGCCAGCAGCTATCAGGAGACTAGTTCGGTTGAGCAGTTCTTC. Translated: CASSYQETSSVEQFF.

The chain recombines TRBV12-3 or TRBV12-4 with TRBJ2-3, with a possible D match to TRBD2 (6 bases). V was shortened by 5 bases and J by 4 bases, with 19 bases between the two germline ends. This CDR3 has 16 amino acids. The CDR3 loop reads CASSPKGSREADTQYF. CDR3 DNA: TGTGCCAGCAGTCCCAAAGGGAGCAGGGAGGCAGATACGCAGTATTTT.

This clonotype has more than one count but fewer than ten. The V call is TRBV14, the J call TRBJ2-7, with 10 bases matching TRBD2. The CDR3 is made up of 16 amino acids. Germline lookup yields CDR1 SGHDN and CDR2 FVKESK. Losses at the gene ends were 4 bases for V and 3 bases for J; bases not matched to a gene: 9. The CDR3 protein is CASSPQWSSGGYEQYF. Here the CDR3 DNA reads TGTGCCAGCAGCCCCCAGTGGTCTAGCGGGGGCTACGAGCAGTACTTC. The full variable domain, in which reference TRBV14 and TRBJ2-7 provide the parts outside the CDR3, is EAGVTQFPSHSVIEKGQTVTLRCDPISGHDNLYWYRRVMGKEIKFLLHFVKESKQDESGMPNNRFLAERTGGTYSTLKVQPAELEDSGVYFCASSPQWSSGGYEQYFGPGTRLTVT.

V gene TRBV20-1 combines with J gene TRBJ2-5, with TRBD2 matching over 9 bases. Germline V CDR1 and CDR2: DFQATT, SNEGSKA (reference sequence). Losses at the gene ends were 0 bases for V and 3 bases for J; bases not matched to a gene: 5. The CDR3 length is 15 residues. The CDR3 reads CSAREGRGGEETQYF. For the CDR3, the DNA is TGCAGTGCTAGAGAGGGGCGGGGGGGAGAAGAGACCCAGTACTTC.

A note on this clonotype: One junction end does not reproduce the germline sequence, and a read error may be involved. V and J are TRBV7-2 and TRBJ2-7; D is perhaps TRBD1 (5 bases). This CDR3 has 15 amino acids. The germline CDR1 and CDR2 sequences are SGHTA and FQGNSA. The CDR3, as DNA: TGTGTCAGCAGCCCCCGACAGCCATCATCTTACGAGCAGTACTTC. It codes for CVSSPRQPSSYEQYF.

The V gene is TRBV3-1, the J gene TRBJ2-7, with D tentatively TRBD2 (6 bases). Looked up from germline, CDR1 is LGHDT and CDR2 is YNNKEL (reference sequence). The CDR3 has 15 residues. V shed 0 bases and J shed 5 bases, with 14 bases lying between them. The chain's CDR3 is CASSQDWSGDHEQYF. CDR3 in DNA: TGTGCCAGCAGCCAAGATTGGTCGGGGGACCACGAGCAGTACTTC.

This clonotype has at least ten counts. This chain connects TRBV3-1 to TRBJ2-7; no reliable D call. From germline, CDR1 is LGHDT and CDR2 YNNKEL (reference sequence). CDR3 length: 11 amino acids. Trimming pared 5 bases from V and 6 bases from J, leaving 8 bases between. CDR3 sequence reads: CASSLKGEQYF. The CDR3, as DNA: TGTGCCAGCAGCTTAAAGGGCGAGCAGTACTTC.

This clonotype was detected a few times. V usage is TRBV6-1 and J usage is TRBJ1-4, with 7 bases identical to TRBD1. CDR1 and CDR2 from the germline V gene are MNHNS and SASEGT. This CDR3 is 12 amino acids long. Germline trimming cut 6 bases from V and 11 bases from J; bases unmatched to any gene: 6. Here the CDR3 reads CASRDPGGKLFF. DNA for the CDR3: TGTGCCAGCAGAGATCCAGGGGGGAAACTGTTTTTT.

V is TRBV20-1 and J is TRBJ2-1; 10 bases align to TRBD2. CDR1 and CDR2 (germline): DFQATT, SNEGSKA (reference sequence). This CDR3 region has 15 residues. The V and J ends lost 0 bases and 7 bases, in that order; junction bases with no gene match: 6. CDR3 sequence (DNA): TGCAGTGCTAGAGATCTGCTAGCGGGAGAAAATGAGCAGTTCTTC. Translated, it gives CSARDLLAGENEQFF.

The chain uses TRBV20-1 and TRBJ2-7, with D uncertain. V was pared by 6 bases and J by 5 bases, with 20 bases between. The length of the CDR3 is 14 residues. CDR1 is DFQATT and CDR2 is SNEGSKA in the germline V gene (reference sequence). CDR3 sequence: CSAPRFGDLNEQYF. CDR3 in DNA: TGCAGTGCCCCCAGGTTTGGCGATTTAAACGAGCAGTACTTC.

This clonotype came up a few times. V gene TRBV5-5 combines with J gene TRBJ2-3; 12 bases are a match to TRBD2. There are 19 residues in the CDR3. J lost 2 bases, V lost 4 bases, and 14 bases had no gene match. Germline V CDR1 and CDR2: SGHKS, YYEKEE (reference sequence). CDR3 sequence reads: CASSGGASGGAPYTDTQYF. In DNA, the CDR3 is TGTGCCAGCAGCGGTGGGGCTAGCGGGGGGGCCCCGTACACAGATACGCAGTATTTT.

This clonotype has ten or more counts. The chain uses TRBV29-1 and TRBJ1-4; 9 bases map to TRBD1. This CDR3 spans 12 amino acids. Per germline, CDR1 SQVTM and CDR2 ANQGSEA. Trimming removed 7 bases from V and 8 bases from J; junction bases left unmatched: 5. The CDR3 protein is CSGQGVEEKLFF. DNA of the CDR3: TGCAGCGGACAGGGGGTAGAAGAAAAACTGTTTTTT. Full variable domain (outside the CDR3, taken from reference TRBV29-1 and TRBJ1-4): SAVISQKPSRDICQRGTSLTIQCQVDSQVTMMFWYRQQPGQSLTLIATANQGSEATYESGFVIDKFPISRPNLTFSTLTVSNMSPEDSSIYLCSGQGVEEKLFFGSGTQLSVL.

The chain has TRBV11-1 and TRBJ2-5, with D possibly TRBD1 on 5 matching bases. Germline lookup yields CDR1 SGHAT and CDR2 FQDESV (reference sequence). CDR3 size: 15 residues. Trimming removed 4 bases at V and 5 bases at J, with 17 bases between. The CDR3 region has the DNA TGTGCCAGCAGCTCCATGGGGCTAGTCTCGGAGACCCAGTACTTC. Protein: CASSSMGLVSETQYF. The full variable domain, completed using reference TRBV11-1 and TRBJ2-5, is EAEVAQSPRYKITEKSQAVAFWCDPISGHATLYWYRQILGQGPELLVQFQDESVVDDSQLPKDRFSAERLKGVDSTLKIQPAELGDSAMYLCASSSMGLVSETQYFGPGTRLLVL.

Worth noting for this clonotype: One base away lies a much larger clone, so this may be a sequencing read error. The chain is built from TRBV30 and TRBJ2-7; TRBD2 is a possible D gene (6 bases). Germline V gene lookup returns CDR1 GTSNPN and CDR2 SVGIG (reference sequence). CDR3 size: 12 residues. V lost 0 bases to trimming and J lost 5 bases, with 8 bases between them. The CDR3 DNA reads TGTGCCTGGAGTGTACCGGGGGACGAGCAGTACTTC. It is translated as CAWSVPGDEQYF.

The CDR3 DNA reads TGTGCCAGCAGCCAAGACCCGGACACGGATGAGCAGTTCTTC. Its translation: CASSQDPDTDEQFF. The chain carries TRBV4-2 and TRBJ2-1, with D perhaps matching TRBD1 (5 bases). This CDR3 region has 14 residues. V was trimmed by 0 bases and J by 8 bases, leaving 11 bases between them. Per the germline V gene, CDR1 is LGHNA and CDR2 is YNFKEQ.

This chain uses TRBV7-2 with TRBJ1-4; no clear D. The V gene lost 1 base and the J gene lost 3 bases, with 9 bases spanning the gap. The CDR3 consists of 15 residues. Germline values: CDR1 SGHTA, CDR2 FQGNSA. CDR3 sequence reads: CASSLVHSSNEKLFF. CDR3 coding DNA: TGTGCCAGCAGCTTAGTTCACAGTTCTAATGAAAAACTGTTTTTT. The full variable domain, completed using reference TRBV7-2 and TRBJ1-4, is GAGVSQSPSNKVTEKGKDVELRCDPISGHTALYWYRQSLGQGLEFLIYFQGNSAPDKSGLPSDRFSAERTGGSVSTLTIQRTQQEDSAVYLCASSLVHSSNEKLFFGSGTQLSVL.

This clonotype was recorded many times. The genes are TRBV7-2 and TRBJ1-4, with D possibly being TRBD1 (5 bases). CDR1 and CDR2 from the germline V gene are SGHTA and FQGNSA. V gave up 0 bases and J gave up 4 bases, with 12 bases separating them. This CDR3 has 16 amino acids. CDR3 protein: CASSLAGTTVNEKLFF. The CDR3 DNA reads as TGTGCCAGCAGCTTAGCTGGGACGACAGTTAATGAAAAACTGTTTTTT.